This section outlines one T cell receptor beta chain sequence together with its context. Its antigen is unknown. This entry comes from a study of T cells after yellow fever vaccination. Study observations and caveats: Booster sampling recovered most clones from primary vaccination (96% CD4, approximately 90% CD8).

Template switching with 5'RACE generated the TCR cDNA and added a universal primer site and UMIs. TCRdb itself ran the 5' RACE reads through MiXCR, one entry per CDR3 protein. The sample has some 320,000 distinct CDR3 sequences, about 4% seen once. Germline V gives CDR1 MGHDK, CDR2 SYGVNS. This CDR3 is 13 amino acids long. Trimming shortened V by 2 bases and J by 10 bases, and 9 bases separated the two germline ends. The rearrangement links TRBV25-1 to TRBJ1-6, with a possible D match to TRBD1 (5 bases). This sequence was found in a man younger than 35 who received the YFV17D yellow fever vaccine. The sample consisted of PBMCs, taken 5 days after the yellow fever booster vaccination. CDR3 coding DNA: TGTGCCAGCAGTGAAGGGGGGTACTCACCCCTCCACTTT. Translating it yields CASSEGGYSPLHF.